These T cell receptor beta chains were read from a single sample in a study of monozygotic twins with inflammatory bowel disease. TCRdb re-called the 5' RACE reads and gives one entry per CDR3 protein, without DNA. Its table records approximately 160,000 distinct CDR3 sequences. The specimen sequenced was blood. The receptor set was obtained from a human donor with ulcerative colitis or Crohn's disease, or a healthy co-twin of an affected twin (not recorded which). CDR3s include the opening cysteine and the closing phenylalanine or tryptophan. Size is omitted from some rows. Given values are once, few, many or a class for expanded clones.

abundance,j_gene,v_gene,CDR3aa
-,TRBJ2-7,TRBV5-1,CASSRLAGDTYEQYF
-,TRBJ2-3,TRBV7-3,CASSSFGTGTDTQYF
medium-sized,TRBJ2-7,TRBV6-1,CASRPVSAGPYEQYF
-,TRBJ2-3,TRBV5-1,CASSLGRSGTDTQYF
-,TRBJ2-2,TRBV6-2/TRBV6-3,CASSRMTGTYTGELFF
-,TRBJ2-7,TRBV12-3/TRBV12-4,CASSFLLAGGGDEQYF
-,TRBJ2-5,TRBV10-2,CASSELGGETQYF
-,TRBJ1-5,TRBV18,CASSPDNGNQPQHF
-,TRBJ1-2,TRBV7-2,CASSLVLGGYTF
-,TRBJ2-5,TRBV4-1,CASSQGQGTVRETQYF
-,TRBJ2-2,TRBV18,CASSPLDTWTTGELFF
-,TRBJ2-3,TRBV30,CAWSRGGRTGDTQYF
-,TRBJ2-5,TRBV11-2,CASRKAFRGVRETQYF
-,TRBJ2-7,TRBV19,CASSSEYEQYF
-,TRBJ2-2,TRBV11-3,CASSSREGENTGELFF
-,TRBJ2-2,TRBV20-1,CSASPGANTGELFF
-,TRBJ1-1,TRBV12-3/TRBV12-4,CASSLFPDRVLGGEAFF
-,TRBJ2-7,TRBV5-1,CASAGGLIYEQYF
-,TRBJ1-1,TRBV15,CATSRDGHTTNTEAFF
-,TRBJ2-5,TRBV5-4,CASSPGGEGTQYF
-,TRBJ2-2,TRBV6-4,CASSPGTGYTGELFF
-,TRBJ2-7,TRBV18,CASSQSGTGEREQYF
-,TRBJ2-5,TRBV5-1,CASSSEGTSGRWETQYF
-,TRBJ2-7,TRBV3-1,CASSHRGSVGGEQYF
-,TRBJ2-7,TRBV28,CASSRDRGFYEQYF
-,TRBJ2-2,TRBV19,CASPLGGREDTGELFF
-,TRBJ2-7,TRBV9,CASSETGEIIDEQYF
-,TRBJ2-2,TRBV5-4,CASSQGTGGLFF
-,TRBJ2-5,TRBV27,CASRRGAETQYF
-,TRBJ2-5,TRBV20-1,CSASTGLQGTQYF
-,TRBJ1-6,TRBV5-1,CASTLDSDNSPLHF
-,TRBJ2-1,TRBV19,CASSIDQEGMAYNEQFF
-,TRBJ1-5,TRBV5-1,CASALGSSNQPQHF
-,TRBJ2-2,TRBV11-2,CASSWDSGGTGELFF
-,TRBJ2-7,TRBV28,CATLGRDLAYEQYF
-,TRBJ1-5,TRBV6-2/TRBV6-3,CASSYETAAIKPQHF
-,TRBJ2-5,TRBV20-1,CSARGQPLETQYF
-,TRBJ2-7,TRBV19,CASSMRDSGYEQYF
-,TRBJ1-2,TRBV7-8,CASSRDRVDYGYTF
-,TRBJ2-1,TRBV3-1,CASSQSSGRAKFF
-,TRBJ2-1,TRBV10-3,CAISEGRAASNEQFF
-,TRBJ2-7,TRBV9,CASNSGGRSYEQYF
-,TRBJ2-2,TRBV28,CASSFGRGLTTGELFF
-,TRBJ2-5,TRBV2,CASTRGLAETQYF
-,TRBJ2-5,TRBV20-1,CSASTGGREETQYF
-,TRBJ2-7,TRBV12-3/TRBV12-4,CASRSSYEQYF
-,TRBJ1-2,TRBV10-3,CAAGTGEGYGYTF
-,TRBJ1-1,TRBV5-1,CASSRELNTEAFF